This entry lists 20 T cell receptor beta chains sequenced from one sample in a study of blood T cells in healthy people across ages. Using a J-beta primer mix together with a sample-barcoded 5' primer, a second PCR was run for roughly 7 to 12 cycles. TCRdb independently ran MiXCR on the 5' RACE reads; one entry per CDR3 protein. This sample yields 850,000 to 950,000 distinct CDR3 sequences, of which under 35% are seen a single time; approximately 15% belongs to the top ten. Specimen: blood. Receptors originate from a woman at least 80 years old in good health.

This clonotype was seen ten or more times. This chain links TRBV11-2 with TRBJ2-7; weak D call: TRBD1 (5 bases). The CDR3 totals 19 residues. With 1 base removed from V and 0 bases from J, the gap between germline ends came to 22 bases. Germline CDR1 reads SGHAT; CDR2 reads FQNNGV. The DNA of the CDR3 is TGTGCCAGCAGCTTAGTGGCAGGGCTCGGCACTCTAAGCTCCTACGAGCAGTACTTC. This codes for CASSLVAGLGTLSSYEQYF.

As concerns this clonotype: With a much larger clone just one base away, this may be a read error. This chain links TRBV6-2 or TRBV6-3 with TRBJ2-7; TRBD2 matches 9 bases. There are 15 residues in the CDR3. Germline V gives CDR1 MNHEY, CDR2 SVGEGT. Trimming removed 7 bases from V and 7 bases from J; junction bases left unmatched: 14. DNA for the CDR3: TGTGCCAGCATGCGCGGGACTAGCAGAAAAAATGAGCAGTACTTC. Encoded protein: CASMRGTSRKNEQYF.

This clonotype has a count of ten or more. The chain is built from TRBV12-3 or TRBV12-4 and TRBJ2-1; D uncertain. V lost 3 bases, J lost 9 bases, and 6 bases lay in between. This CDR3 contains 11 residues. The CDR3 sequence is CASSLVIEQFF. Here the CDR3 DNA reads TGTGCCAGCAGTTTGGTTATTGAGCAGTTCTTC.

V and J are TRBV29-1 and TRBJ1-1; D gene unclear. Germline V CDR1 and CDR2: SQVTM, ANQGSEA. The V gene lost 5 bases and the J gene lost 1 base, with 11 bases spanning the gap. This CDR3 comprises 13 residues. The CDR3 region is CSVRRIGNTEAFF. CDR3 sequence (DNA): TGCAGCGTTCGCCGGATAGGGAACACTGAAGCTTTCTTT. Based on the CDR3 plus reference TRBV29-1 and TRBJ1-1, the full variable domain is SAVISQKPSRDICQRGTSLTIQCQVDSQVTMMFWYRQQPGQSLTLIATANQGSEATYESGFVIDKFPISRPNLTFSTLTVSNMSPEDSSIYLCSVRRIGNTEAFFGQGTRLTVV.

The sample holds many counts of this clonotype. V usage is TRBV20-1 and J usage is TRBJ2-7; D gene ambiguous. CDR1 is DFQATT and CDR2 is SNEGSKA in the germline V gene (reference sequence). CDR3 size: 13 residues. The V and J ends lost 6 bases and 3 bases respectively, with 15 bases between them. The CDR3 DNA sequence: TGCAGTGCCCCAGGCGTTCCTCTCTACGAGCAGTACTTC. Translation gives CSAPGVPLYEQYF.

The sample holds many counts of this clonotype. A much more abundant neighbour one base away suggests this may be a read error. The V gene is TRBV20-1, the J gene TRBJ2-1; weak D call: TRBD1 (6 bases). The CDR3 extends over 13 amino acids. Germline V gene data show CDR1 as DFQATT and CDR2 as SNEGSKA (reference sequence). V dropped 5 bases and J dropped 10 bases, with 18 bases sitting between them. CDR3 amino acids: CSAGGQSRGEQFF. The CDR3 nucleotides are TGCAGTGCTGGCGGACAGTCCCGCGGGGAGCAGTTCTTC.

This sequence joins TRBV2 and TRBJ1-2; the D is unclear. Germline CDR1 SNHLY, CDR2 FYNNEI. CDR3 length equals 11 residues. The V end lost 3 bases, the J end lost 8 bases, and 7 bases lay between the germline ends. CDR3 sequence: CASSEYHGYTF. Here the CDR3 DNA reads TGTGCCAGCAGTGAGTACCACGGCTACACCTTC.

Notes on this clonotype: A much larger clone differs from this one at a single base, so this may be a read error. The rearrangement links TRBV6-2 or TRBV6-3 to TRBJ2-7; TRBD2 might be the D (6 bases). The CDR3 runs 13 residues. The ends were cut back, 6 bases at V and 1 base at J, with 10 bases in the middle. Germline lookup yields CDR1 MNHEY and CDR2 SVGEGT. The CDR3 is CASRGTRSYEQYF. CDR3 DNA sequence: TGTGCCAGCAGGGGGACTCGATCCTACGAGCAGTACTTC.

The rearrangement links TRBV20-1 to TRBJ2-3; D gene uncertain. Looked up from germline, CDR1 is DFQATT and CDR2 is SNEGSKA (reference sequence). The CDR3 runs to 13 residues. V was shortened by 3 bases and J by 5 bases, with 12 bases between the two germline ends. Written as DNA, the CDR3 is TGCAGTGCTAGTTGGTTAGTGGGAGATACGCAGTATTTT. Its translation is CSASWLVGDTQYF.

There are many counts of this clonotype. The chain combines TRBV29-1 with TRBJ2-5, with D unclear. V was clipped by 8 bases and J by 4 bases, with 17 bases between them. Looked up from germline, CDR1 is SQVTM and CDR2 is ANQGSEA. The CDR3 is 13 residues long. DNA of the CDR3: TGCAGCTTAAGAGGCTTAAAGGGAGAGACCCAGTACTTC. It translates to CSLRGLKGETQYF.

This clonotype has a count of ten or more. The chain combines TRBV7-2 with TRBJ1-1, with D possibly being TRBD1 (6 bases). Trimming removed 1 base at V and 4 bases at J, with 13 bases between. The CDR3 has 15 residues. CDR1 is SGHTA and CDR2 is FQGNSA in the germline V gene. The CDR3 is CASSLVGGQGTEAFF. The CDR3 DNA is TGTGCCAGCAGCTTAGTGGGGGGGCAGGGCACTGAAGCTTTCTTT.

This clonotype was found many times. The chain links TRBV20-1 to TRBJ2-3; D gene ambiguous. The CDR3 totals 15 residues. Germline V lookup: CDR1 DFQATT, CDR2 SNEGSKA (reference sequence). V dropped 2 bases and J dropped 0 bases, with 12 bases sitting between them. The CDR3 loop reads CSARTGRPSTDTQYF. CDR3 DNA sequence: TGCAGTGCTAGAACCGGCAGGCCCAGCACAGATACGCAGTATTTT.

This clonotype showed up many times. The J gene is TRBJ1-5, the V gene TRBV12-3 or TRBV12-4; 8 bases match TRBD1. The CDR3 has 15 residues. Losses at the gene ends were 7 bases for V and 1 base for J; bases not matched to a gene: 6. CDR3 residues: CASKLDRVSNQPQHF. The CDR3 DNA reads as TGTGCCAGCAAGCTGGACAGGGTGAGCAATCAGCCCCAGCATTTT.

As regards this clonotype: A much larger clone is a single base away; this may be a read error. The chain employs TRBV20-1 and TRBJ2-7, with D hard to call. This CDR3 spans 12 amino acids. In germline, CDR1 is DFQATT, CDR2 SNEGSKA (reference sequence). The DNA of the CDR3 is TGCAGGGCTTCCGACGGCTCCTACGAGCAGTACTTC. Residues: CRASDGSYEQYF.

This clonotype was counted between two and nine times. The V and J genes are TRBV6-2 or TRBV6-3 and TRBJ1-1; no clear D gene. Trimming pared 6 bases from V and 6 bases from J, leaving 17 bases between. The CDR3 has 14 amino acids. Germline loops: CDR1 MNHEY, CDR2 SVGEGT. CDR3 in amino acids: CASRPLPGVPEAFF. For the CDR3, the DNA is TGTGCCAGCAGGCCCCTACCAGGCGTCCCTGAAGCTTTCTTT.

This clonotype has more than one count but fewer than ten. This chain uses TRBV24-1 with TRBJ2-3; 11 nucleotides align to TRBD2. CDR3 length: 17 amino acids. Germline CDR1 reads KGHDR; CDR2 reads SFDVKD. V was clipped by 3 bases and J by 5 bases; unmatched bases: 9. The CDR3 DNA sequence: TGTGCCACCAGTGATCCCCTAGCGGGGGGAAAGGTAGATACGCAGTATTTT. This codes for CATSDPLAGGKVDTQYF.

In the case of this clonotype: A much bigger clone sits one base away, suggesting this may be a read error. The rearrangement joins TRBV6-5 to TRBJ2-1, with TRBD1 identical over 9 bases. The CDR3 has 14 residues. Losses at the gene ends were 8 bases for V and 12 bases for J; bases not matched to a gene: 14. Germline V lookup: CDR1 MNHEY, CDR2 SVGAGI. The CDR3 nucleotides read TGTGCCAGCCGAAAGCCGGGACAGGGCCTTGGGCAGTTCTTC. It yields the protein CASRKPGQGLGQFF.

The gene calls are TRBV2 and TRBJ1-2, with a tentative D call TRBD1 (5 bases). This CDR3 has 12 amino acids. Germline V gene lookup returns CDR1 SNHLY and CDR2 FYNNEI. Trimming took off 8 bases at V and 8 bases at J, with 15 bases between the two ends. The CDR3, as DNA: TGTGCCAGCGGGACCGGCTCGGGAGGCTACACCTTC. It is translated as CASGTGSGGYTF.

This clonotype was counted many times. The chain couples TRBV5-1 to TRBJ1-1, with D perhaps TRBD1 (5 bases). CDR3 length: 14 residues. CDR1 and CDR2 (germline): SGHRS, YFSETQ. Trimming took 0 bases from V and 0 from J, leaving 6 bases between them. CDR3 sequence (DNA): TGCGCCAGCAGCTTGGCCAGGGTGAACACTGAAGCTTTCTTT. This translates into CASSLARVNTEAFF.

This clonotype was counted ten times or more. The chain couples TRBV12-3 or TRBV12-4 to TRBJ2-1; perhaps TRBD1 as D (6 bases). The CDR3 loop spans 13 amino acids. V shed 6 bases and J shed 4 bases, with 10 bases lying between them. The CDR3 loop is CASRATGYNEQFF. The CDR3 nucleotides read TGTGCCAGCAGAGCAACAGGGTACAATGAGCAGTTCTTC.